The subject of this entry is one T cell receptor (beta chain). The record originates from a study of blood T cell repertoires in COVID-19. Study background: PBMCs, B-cell-depleted T cells, or T cells were the source of the cDNA or gDNA that made up the material.

The CDR3 loop spans 17 amino acids. The germline CDR1 and CDR2 sequences are ENHRY and SYGVKD. The V and J ends lost 0 bases and 2 bases, in that order; junction bases with no gene match: 6. In the original processing: Nucleated cell counts were estimated from reference gene primer amplification. The assay was immunoSEQ multiplex PCR, and TCRdb's table has in-frame clones only and misses some. D and trimming come from the DNA, and the V and J calls and clone size come from that table. Counted here are about 250,000 clones, roughly 82% occurring once; the ten biggest clones make up over 3.5%. Input material: peripheral blood. The J gene is TRBJ2-5, the V gene TRBV10-3; TRBD2 agrees at 10 bases. The TCR was taken from a woman in her 70s with acute or convalescent COVID-19. The CDR3: CAISESPSGGQQETQYF. CDR3 coding DNA: TGTGCCATCAGTGAGTCGCCTAGCGGGGGTCAACAAGAGACCCAGTACTTC.